The clone carrying this TCR beta chain was detected many times. Its antigen is unidentified. Everyone who donated was a healthy Caucasian. MiXCR, run by TCRdb on the 5' RACE reads, gives a single entry per CDR3 protein. The sample has 690,000 or so distinct CDR3 sequences, 6% to 6.5% seen once. Trimming took 6 bases from V and 0 from J; bases not matched to a gene: 9. This CDR3 contains 16 residues. The germline V gene has CDR1 MNHNS and CDR2 SASEGT. These data belong to a study of identical twins. Study-wide results and caveats: Models came in too low on out-of-frame TCR alpha sharing in monozygotic twins.

This TCR came from a man aged 18 to 35 in good health. The J gene is TRBJ2-3, the V gene TRBV6-1; 7 bases are shared with TRBD2. The specimen was naive T cells sorted from blood. In DNA, the CDR3 is TGTGCCAGCAGCAGTAGGGGAGGGGAGAGCACAGATACGCAGTATTTT. As protein: CASSSRGGESTDTQYF.